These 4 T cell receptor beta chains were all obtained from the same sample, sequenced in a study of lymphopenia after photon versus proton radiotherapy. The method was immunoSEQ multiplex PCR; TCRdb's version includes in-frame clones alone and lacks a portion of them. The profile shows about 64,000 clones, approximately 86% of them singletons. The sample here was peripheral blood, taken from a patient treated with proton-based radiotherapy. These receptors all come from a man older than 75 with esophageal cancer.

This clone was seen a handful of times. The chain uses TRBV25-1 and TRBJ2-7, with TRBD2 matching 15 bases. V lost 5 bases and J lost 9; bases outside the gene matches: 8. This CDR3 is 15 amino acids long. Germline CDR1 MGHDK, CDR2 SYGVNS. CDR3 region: CASSPRTSGGALQYF. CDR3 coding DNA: TGTGCCAGCAGTCCTCGGACTAGCGGGGGGGCCTTGCAGTACTTC.

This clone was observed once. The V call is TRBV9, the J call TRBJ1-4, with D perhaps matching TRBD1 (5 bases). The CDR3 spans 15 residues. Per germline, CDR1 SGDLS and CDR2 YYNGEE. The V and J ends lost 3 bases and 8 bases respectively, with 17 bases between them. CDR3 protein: CASSDSGRRGEKLFF. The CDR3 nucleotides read TGTGCCAGCAGCGATTCCGGGAGGAGGGGAGAAAAACTGTTTTTT.

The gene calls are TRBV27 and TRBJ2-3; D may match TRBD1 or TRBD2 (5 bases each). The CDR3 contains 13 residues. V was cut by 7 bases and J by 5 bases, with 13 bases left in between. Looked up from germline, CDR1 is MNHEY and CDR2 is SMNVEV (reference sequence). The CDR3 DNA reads TGTGCCAGCACTTTGGGGGTAGGAGATACGCAGTATTTT. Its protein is CASTLGVGDTQYF.

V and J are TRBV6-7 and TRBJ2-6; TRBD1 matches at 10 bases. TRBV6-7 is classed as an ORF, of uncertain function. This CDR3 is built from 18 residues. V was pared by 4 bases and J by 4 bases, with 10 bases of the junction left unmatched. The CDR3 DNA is TGTGCCAGCAGTTGGGACAGGGGTTCCCAGGGAGGGGCCAACGTCCTGACTTTC. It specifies CASSWDRGSQGGANVLTF.